This TCR beta chain comes out of a study of shared clonotypes between healthy human individuals. As for the study in general: Three CD4 naive, three CD4 memory, two CD8 naive and one CD8 memory plate were used per donor. General study results and limits: Richness estimates generally favored naive over memory subsets. Rarefaction curves obtained for sorted subsets showed sequencing incomplete despite large depth.

Notes on this clone: Antigen: not known.

Positive CCR7 selection of CD45RO-negative cells yielded the naive CD8 cells, and terminally differentiated effector memory CD45RA+ cells were excluded. Repertoires were generated with immunoSEQ multiplex PCR, while TCRdb's copy carries only in-frame clones and drops some. Of about 870,000 clones listed, almost 95% are singletons. V lost 6 bases and J lost 4; bases outside the gene matches: 6. Germline lookup yields CDR1 WSHSY and CDR2 SAAADI. This CDR3 is built from 13 residues. Sample: naive CD8+ T cells sorted from blood. The rearrangement joins TRBV10-2 to TRBJ2-7, with 7 bases aligning to TRBD1. This TCR derives from a man aged 25 to 45 in good health. The CDR3 loop reads CASRVPGQYEQYF. The DNA for the CDR3 is TGCGCCAGCAGGGTCCCGGGACAGTACGAGCAGTACTTC.